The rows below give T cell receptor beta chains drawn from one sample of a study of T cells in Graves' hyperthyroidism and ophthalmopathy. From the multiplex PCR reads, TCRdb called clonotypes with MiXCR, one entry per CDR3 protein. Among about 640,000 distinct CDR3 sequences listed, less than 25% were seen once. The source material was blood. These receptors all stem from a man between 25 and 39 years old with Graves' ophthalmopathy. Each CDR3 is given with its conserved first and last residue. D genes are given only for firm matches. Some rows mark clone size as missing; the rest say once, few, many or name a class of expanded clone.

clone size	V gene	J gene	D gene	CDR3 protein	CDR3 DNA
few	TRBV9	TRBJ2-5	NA	CASSADPASPEETQYF	TGTGCCAGCAGCGCCGACCCGGCTAGCCCAGAAGAGACCCAGTACTTC
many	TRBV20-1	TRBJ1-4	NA	CSASLPSTNEKLFF	TGCAGTGCTAGCCTGCCGTCAACTAATGAAAAACTGTTTTTT
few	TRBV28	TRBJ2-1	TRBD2	CASRRDLSGGRGFEQFF	TGTGCCAGCAGACGAGACCTATCTGGCGGGAGGGGTTTTGAGCAGTTCTTC
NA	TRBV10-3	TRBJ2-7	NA	CAISERPAPYEQYF	TGTGCCATCAGTGAGCGGCCGGCCCCCTACGAGCAGTACTTC
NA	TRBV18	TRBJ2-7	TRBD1	CASSPTGQGIEQYF	TGTGCCAGCTCACCAACGGGACAGGGCATCGAGCAGTACTTC
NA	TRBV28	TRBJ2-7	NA	CASSRAAYEQYF	TGTGCCAGCAGCCGGGCAGCGTACGAGCAGTACTTC
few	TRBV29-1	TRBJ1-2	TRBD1	CSVAFGQGLVYGYTF	TGCAGCGTGGCCTTCGGACAGGGGCTTGTCTATGGCTACACCTTC
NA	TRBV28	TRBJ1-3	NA	CASSLAGHTSGNTIYF	TGTGCCAGCAGTTTAGCGGGACATACCTCTGGAAACACCATATATTTT
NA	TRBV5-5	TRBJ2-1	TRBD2	CASSLVWGQLLLAGRSSYNEQFF	TGTGCCAGCAGCTTGGTATGGGGACAATTACTACTAGCGGGGAGGAGCTCCTACAATGAGCAGTTCTTC
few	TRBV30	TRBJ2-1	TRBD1	CAWGQGVGRVAYNEQFF	TGTGCCTGGGGACAGGGAGTGGGGCGGGTGGCCTACAATGAGCAGTTCTTC
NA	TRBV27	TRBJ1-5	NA	CASSLSLGGSKPQHF	TGTGCCAGCAGTTTATCCCTTGGCGGGAGTAAGCCCCAGCATTTT
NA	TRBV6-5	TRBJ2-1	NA	CASSYEGYEQFF	TGTGCCAGCAGTTACGAGGGCTATGAGCAGTTCTTC
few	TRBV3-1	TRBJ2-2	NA	CASSHNRGGTGELFF	TGTGCCAGCAGCCATAACAGGGGGGGCACCGGGGAGCTGTTTTTT
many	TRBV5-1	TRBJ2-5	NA	CASSQGRLQETQYF	TGCGCCAGCAGCCAGGGACGCTTACAAGAGACCCAGTACTTC
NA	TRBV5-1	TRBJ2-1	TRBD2	CASSTVGGRARNEQFF	TGCGCCAGCAGCACAGTGGGCGGGAGAGCTAGAAATGAGCAGTTCTTC
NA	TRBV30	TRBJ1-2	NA	CAWSQGPGANYGYTF	TGTGCCTGGAGCCAAGGGCCAGGAGCTAACTATGGCTACACCTTC
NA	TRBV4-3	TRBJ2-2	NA	CASSQEFSGRHVGELFF	TGCGCCAGCAGCCAAGAATTTTCGGGACGGCACGTCGGGGAGCTGTTTTTT
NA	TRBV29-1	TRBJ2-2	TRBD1	CSVWKMGQGNTGELFF	TGCAGCGTCTGGAAAATGGGACAGGGGAACACCGGGGAGCTGTTTTTT
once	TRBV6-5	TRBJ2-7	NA	CASSYEFGTKSYEQYF	TGTGCCAGCAGTTACGAATTCGGGACAAAGTCCTACGAGCAGTACTTC
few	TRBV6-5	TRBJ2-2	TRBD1	CASSYWVTGVNTGELFF	TGTGCCAGCAGTTACTGGGTTACAGGGGTTAACACCGGGGAGCTGTTTTTT
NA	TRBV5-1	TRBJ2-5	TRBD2	CASKRGGETQYF	TGCGCCAGCAAGCGGGGTGGAGAGACCCAGTACTTC
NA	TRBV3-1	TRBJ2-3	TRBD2	CANSSSGSSTDTQYF	TGTGCCAACAGCTCTAGCGGGTCTAGCACAGATACGCAGTATTTT
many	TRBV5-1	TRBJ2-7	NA	CASSFGGEQYF	TGCGCCAGCAGCTTCGGAGGCGAGCAGTACTTC
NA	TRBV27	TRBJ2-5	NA	CASSLGTGTQYF	TGTGCCAGCAGTTTAGGCACGGGGACCCAGTACTTC
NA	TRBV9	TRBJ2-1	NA	CASSVVLAYNEQFF	TGTGCCAGCAGCGTAGTTCTAGCCTACAATGAGCAGTTCTTC
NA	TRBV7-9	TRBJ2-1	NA	CASSSKPQQGRHNNEQFF	TGTGCCAGCAGCTCGAAACCTCAACAGGGGAGGCACAACAATGAGCAGTTCTTC
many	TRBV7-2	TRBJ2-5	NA	CASSPQAGLSQETQYF	TGTGCCAGCAGCCCTCAGGCGGGACTCAGCCAAGAGACCCAGTACTTC
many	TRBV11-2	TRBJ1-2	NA	CAIPIPQGVDYGYTF	TGTGCCATCCCCATCCCCCAGGGTGTCGACTATGGCTACACCTTC
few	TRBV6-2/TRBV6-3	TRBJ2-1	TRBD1	CASSYGQGAVSYEQFF	TGTGCCAGCAGTTACGGACAGGGGGCGGTCAGCTATGAGCAGTTCTTC
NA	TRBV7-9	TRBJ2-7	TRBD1	CASSLVLQGSYEQYF	TGTGCCAGCAGCTTAGTGCTACAGGGGTCCTACGAGCAGTACTTC
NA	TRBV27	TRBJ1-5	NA	CASRRQAGQPRHF	TGTGCCAGCAGGAGGCAGGCCGGTCAGCCCCGGCATTTT
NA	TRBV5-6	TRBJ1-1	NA	CASSLFGKGNTEAFF	TGTGCCAGCAGCTTGTTCGGCAAGGGAAACACTGAAGCTTTCTTT
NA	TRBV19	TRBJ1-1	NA	CASSKVKNTEAFF	TGTGCCAGTAGTAAGGTTAAGAACACTGAAGCTTTCTTT
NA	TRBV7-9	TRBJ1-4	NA	CASSHRGEGTNEKLFF	TGTGCCAGCAGCCACAGAGGCGAGGGAACTAATGAAAAACTGTTTTTT
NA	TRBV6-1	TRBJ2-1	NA	CASRLDSIGLNEQFF	TGTGCCAGCAGGCTAGACAGTATTGGCCTAAATGAGCAGTTCTTC
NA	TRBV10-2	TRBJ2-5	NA	CASSDPGSKETQYF	TGCGCCAGCTCAGACCCGGGAAGTAAAGAGACCCAGTACTTC
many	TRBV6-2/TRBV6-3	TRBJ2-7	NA	CASSYPYNSYEQYF	TGTGCCAGCAGTTACCCCTACAACTCCTACGAGCAGTACTTC
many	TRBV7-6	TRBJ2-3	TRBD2	CASHLQGTSGTQYF	TGTGCCAGCCACTTACAAGGGACTAGCGGTACGCAGTATTTT
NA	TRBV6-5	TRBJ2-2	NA	CASSYSGYYNTGELFF	TGTGCCAGCAGTTACTCGGGCTATTATAACACCGGGGAGCTGTTTTTT
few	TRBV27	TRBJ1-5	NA	CASSKRQSNQPQHF	TGTGCCAGCAGTAAACGACAGAGCAATCAGCCCCAGCATTTT
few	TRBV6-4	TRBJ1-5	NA	CASSDSRGYNQPQHF	TGTGCCAGCAGTGACTCAAGGGGGTACAATCAGCCCCAGCATTTT
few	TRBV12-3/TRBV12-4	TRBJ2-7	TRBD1	CASSFRTGGFYEQYF	TGTGCCAGCAGTTTCCGGACAGGGGGCTTTTACGAGCAGTACTTC
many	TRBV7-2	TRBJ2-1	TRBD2	CASSLRTSAYYNEQFF	TGTGCCAGCAGCTTAAGGACTAGCGCCTACTACAATGAGCAGTTCTTC
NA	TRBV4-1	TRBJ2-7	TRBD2	CASSQESGRGYEQYF	TGCGCCAGCAGCCAAGAGAGCGGGAGGGGCTACGAGCAGTACTTC
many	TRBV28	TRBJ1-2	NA	CASSFLQGHGYTF	TGTGCCAGCAGTTTTCTCCAGGGCCATGGCTACACCTTC